This TCR beta chain was captured by sequencing in a study of sequential checkpoint blockade in melanoma. Overall study: First-line arms were nivolumab then ipilimumab, or the reverse, randomized 1:1.

Treatment of the sample: randomized to nivolumab then ipilimumab (arm A) or the reverse (arm B). A note on this clone: Its antigen is unidentified.

Study-wide results and caveats: Patients with week-13 increases in T-cell fraction and clonality benefited about 30 times more often. In arm A, pretreatment tumor clonality was associated with response.

TCRdb's table, derived via immunoSEQ multiplex PCR, lists solely in-frame clones and lacks some. The data show 13,000 or so clones, 27% seen once. Unmatched junction bases numbered 6, after V lost 2 bases and J lost 6 bases. In germline, CDR1 is WSHSY, CDR2 SAAADI. The CDR3 has 15 amino acids. The input for sequencing was tumor tissue (inferred from file names), taken from a patient given nivolumab and ipilimumab in sequence. The clonotype was recovered from a human donor with melanoma. The rearrangement joins TRBV10-2 to TRBJ1-5, with 8 bases lining up with TRBD1. CDR3 bases: TGCGCCAGCAGTGAGACAGGGGGTAGGGGTCAGCCCCAGCATTTT. This translates into CASSETGGRGQPQHF.